The clone carrying this T cell receptor beta chain was seen only a few times. Its cognate antigen is unknown. The V and J ends lost 1 base and 5 bases, in that order; junction bases with no gene match: 5. The CDR3 length is 14 residues. The germline CDR1 and CDR2 sequences are DFQATT and SNEGSKA (reference sequence). The entry originates in a study of regulatory T cells in long-lasting Graves disease. Whole-study context: Graves' patients with a new diagnosis had received antithyroid drugs under 3 months. General study findings and limits: Researchers examined only peripheral blood and not thyroid tissue.

This sample's time point: newly diagnosed GD, antithyroid drugs for less than 3 months. Preparation of the TCR library used RNA extracted from PBMCs. Patients were from an endocrinology department in Xi'an, China. Construction of the TCR beta libraries employed iRepertoire HTBI primers in conjunction with Arm-PCR of CDR3 regions. TCRdb re-called the multiplex PCR reads through MiXCR, storing one row per CDR3 protein. The data show over 450,000 distinct CDR3 sequences, 12% seen once. These records were also assigned to another study, of T cells in Graves' hyperthyroidism and ophthalmopathy. That work states: The model's output predicted ophthalmopathy at a median of approximately 6.5 months prior to onset.

The sample consisted of peripheral blood mononuclear cells (PBMCs), taken at new diagnosis, from a patient treated with antithyroid drugs. The TCR comes from a woman in her 30s with Graves disease. This chain joins TRBV20-1 and TRBJ1-1, with 9 bases that match TRBD1. The CDR3 DNA reads as TGCAGTGCTAGAGGGGACAGGGTACAGACTGAAGCTTTCTTT. Translated, it gives CSARGDRVQTEAFF.